One TCR beta chain is described in this entry. The data derive from a study of cytomegalovirus exposure and HLA in healthy donors. Unmatched junction bases numbered 11, after V lost 2 bases and J lost 4 bases. This CDR3 region has 16 residues. Germline V gene sequence: CDR1 MGHRA, CDR2 YSYEKL. Sequenced by immunoSEQ multiplex PCR; TCRdb stores in-frame clones only, minus some. The repertoire consists of 57,000 or so clones, with around 96% occurring once and the leading ten covering around 0.9%. V gene TRBV4-1 combines with J gene TRBJ2-7; TRBD2 matches 7 bases. The sample taken for sequencing was PBMCs. This TCR came from a young man in good health and CMV-seronegative. The CDR3 region has the DNA TGCGCCAGCAGCCAACCGACTAGCAGGCATGTTTACGAGCAGTACTTC. Residues: CASSQPTSRHVYEQYF.